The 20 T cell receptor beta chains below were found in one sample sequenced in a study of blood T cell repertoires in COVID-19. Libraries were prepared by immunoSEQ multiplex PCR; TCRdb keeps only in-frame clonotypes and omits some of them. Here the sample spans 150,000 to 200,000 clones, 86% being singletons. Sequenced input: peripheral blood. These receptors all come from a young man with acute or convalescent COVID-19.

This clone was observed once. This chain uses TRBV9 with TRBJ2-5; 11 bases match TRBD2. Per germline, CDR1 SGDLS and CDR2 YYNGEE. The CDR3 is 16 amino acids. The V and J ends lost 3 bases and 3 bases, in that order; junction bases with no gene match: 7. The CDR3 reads CASSEGGSGGEETQYF. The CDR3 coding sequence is TGTGCCAGCAGCGAGGGAGGTAGCGGGGGGGAAGAGACCCAGTACTTC.

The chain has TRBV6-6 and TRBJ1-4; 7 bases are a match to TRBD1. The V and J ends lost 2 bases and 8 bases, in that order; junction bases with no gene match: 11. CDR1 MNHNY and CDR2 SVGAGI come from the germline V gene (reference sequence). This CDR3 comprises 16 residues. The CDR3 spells CASSYPGTVGPEKLFF. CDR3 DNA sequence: TGTGCCAGCAGTTACCCCGGGACAGTGGGTCCGGAAAAACTGTTTTTT.

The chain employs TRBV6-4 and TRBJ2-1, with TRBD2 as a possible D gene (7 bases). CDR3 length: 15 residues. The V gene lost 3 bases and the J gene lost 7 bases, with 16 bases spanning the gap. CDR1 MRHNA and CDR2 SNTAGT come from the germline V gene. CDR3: CASSDSGEGGNEQFF. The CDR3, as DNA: TGTGCCAGCAGTGATTCCGGGGAGGGGGGGAATGAGCAGTTCTTC.

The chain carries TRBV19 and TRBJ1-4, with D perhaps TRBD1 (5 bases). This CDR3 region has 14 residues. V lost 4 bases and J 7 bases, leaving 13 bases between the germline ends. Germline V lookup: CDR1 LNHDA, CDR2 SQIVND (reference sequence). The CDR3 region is CASSSQGSSEKLFF. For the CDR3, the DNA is TGTGCCAGTAGTAGCCAGGGATCGAGTGAAAAACTGTTTTTT. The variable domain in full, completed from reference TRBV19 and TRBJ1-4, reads DGGITQSPKYLFRKEGQNVTLSCEQNLNHDAMYWYRQDPGQGLRLIYYSQIVNDFQKGDIAEGYSVSREKKESFPLTVTSAQKNPTAFYLCASSSQGSSEKLFFGSGTQLSVL.

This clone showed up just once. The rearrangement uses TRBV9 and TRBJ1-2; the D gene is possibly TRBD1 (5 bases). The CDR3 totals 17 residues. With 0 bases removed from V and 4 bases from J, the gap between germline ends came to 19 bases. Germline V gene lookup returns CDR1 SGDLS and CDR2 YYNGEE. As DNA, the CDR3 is TGTGCCAGCAGCGTAGGGGGAGGTCCAGGGCTCACCTATGGCTACACCTTC. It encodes CASSVGGGPGLTYGYTF.

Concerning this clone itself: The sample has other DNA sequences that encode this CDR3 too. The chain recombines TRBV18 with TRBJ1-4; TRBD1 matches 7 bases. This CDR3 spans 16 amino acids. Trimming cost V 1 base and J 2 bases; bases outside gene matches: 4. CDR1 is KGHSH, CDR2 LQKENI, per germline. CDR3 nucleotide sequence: TGTGCCAGCTCACCACAGGAGGGGGCGACTAATGAAAAACTGTTTTTT. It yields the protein CASSPQEGATNEKLFF.

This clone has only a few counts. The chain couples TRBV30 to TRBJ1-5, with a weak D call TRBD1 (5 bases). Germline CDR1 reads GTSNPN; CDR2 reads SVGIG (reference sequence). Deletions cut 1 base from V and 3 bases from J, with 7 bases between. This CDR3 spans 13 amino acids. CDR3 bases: TGTGCCTGGAGTGGGGGCATCAATCAGCCCCAGCATTTT. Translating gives CAWSGGINQPQHF.

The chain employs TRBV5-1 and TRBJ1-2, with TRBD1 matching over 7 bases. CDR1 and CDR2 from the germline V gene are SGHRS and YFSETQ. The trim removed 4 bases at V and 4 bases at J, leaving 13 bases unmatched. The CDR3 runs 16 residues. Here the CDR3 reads CASSQGGTGTVYGYTF. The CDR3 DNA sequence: TGCGCCAGCAGCCAAGGGGGAACCGGGACAGTCTATGGCTACACCTTC.

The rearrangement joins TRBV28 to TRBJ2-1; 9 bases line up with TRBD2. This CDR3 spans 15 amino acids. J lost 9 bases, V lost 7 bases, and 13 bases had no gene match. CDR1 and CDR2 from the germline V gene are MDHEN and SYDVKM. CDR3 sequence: CASTSGAGGTGEQFF. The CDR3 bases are TGTGCCAGCACCTCGGGAGCGGGGGGTACCGGTGAGCAGTTCTTC.

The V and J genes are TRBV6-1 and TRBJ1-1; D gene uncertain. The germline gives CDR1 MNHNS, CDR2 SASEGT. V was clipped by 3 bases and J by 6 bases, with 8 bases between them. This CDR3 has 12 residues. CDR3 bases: TGTGCCAGCAGTGAGCGGGTGGCTGAAGCTTTCTTT. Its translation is CASSERVAEAFF.

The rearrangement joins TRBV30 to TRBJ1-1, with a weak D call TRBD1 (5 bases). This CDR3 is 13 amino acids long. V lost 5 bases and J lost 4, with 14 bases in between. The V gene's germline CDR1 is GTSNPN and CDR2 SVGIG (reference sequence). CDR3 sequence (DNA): TGTGCCTGGGGGGACTTCCCTAGCACTGAAGCTTTCTTT. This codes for CAWGDFPSTEAFF.

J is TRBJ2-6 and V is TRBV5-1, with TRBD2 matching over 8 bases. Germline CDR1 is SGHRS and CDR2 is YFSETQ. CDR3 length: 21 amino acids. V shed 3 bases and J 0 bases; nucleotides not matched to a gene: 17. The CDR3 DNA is TGCGCCAGCAGCTACCTACCTGGGCGGGGGGCGGAAAACTCTGGGGCCAACGTCCTGACTTTC. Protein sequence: CASSYLPGRGAENSGANVLTF. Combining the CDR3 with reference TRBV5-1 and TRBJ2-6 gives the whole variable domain KAGVTQTPRYLIKTRGQQVTLSCSPISGHRSVSWYQQTPGQGLQFLFEYFSETQRNKGNFPGRFSGRQFSNSRSEMNVSTLELGDSALYLCASSYLPGRGAENSGANVLTFGAGSRLTVL.

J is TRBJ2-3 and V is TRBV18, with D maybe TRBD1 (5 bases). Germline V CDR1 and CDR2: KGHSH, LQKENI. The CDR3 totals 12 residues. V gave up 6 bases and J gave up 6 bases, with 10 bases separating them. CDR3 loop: CASSPKGDTQYF. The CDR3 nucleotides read TGTGCCAGCTCCCCCAAGGGGGATACGCAGTATTTT.

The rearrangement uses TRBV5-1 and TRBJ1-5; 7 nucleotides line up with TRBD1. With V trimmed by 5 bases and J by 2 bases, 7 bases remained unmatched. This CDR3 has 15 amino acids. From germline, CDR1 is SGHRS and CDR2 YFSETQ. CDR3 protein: CASSPSTGGNQPQHF. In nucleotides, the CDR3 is TGCGCCAGCAGTCCATCTACAGGGGGCAATCAGCCCCAGCATTTT.

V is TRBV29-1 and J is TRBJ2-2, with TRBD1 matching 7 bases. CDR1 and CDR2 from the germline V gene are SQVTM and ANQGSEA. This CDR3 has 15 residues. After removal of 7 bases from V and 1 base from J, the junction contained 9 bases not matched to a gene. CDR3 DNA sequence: TGCAGCGGGACCCCCCGGACAGGGAACACCGGGGAGCTGTTTTTT. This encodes CSGTPRTGNTGELFF.

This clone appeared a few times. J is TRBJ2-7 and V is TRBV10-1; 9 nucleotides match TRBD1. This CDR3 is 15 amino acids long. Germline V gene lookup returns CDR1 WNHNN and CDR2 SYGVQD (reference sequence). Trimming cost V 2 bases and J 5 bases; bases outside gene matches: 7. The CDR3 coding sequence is TGCGCCAGCAGTGAGAGAGGGACAGGGAAAAACGAGCAGTACTTC. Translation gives CASSERGTGKNEQYF.

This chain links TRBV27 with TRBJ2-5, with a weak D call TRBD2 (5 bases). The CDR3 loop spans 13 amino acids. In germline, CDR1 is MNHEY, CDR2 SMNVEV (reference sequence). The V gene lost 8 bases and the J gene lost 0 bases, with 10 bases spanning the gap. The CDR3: CASRRTDQETQYF. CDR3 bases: TGTGCCAGCCGCCGGACTGACCAAGAGACCCAGTACTTC.

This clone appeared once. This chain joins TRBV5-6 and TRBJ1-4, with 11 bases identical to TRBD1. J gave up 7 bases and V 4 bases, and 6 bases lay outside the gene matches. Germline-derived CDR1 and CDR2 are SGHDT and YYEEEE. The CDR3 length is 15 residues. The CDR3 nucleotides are TGTGCCAGCAGCCAGGCCGGGACAGGGGGTGAAAAACTGTTTTTT. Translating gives CASSQAGTGGEKLFF. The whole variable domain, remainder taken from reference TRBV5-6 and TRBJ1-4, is DAGVTQSPTHLIKTRGQQVTLRCSPKSGHDTVSWYQQALGQGPQFIFQYYEEEERQRGNFPDRFSGHQFPNYSSELNVNALLLGDSALYLCASSQAGTGGEKLFFGSGTQLSVL.

Here the CDR3 DNA reads TGTGCCAGCAGCTTAGCGCTGAGCTCAGATACGCAGTATTTT. Encoded protein: CASSLALSSDTQYF. The genes are TRBV7-2 and TRBJ2-3; D gene ambiguous. Between the trimmed V and J ends, which lost 0 bases and 4 bases, there was a span of 8 bases. Germline values: CDR1 SGHTA, CDR2 FQGNSA. CDR3 length equals 14 residues.

The CDR3 region is CASSGPGGQPNYNEQFF. CDR3 DNA sequence: TGTGCCAGCAGCGGCCCCGGGGGGCAGCCAAATTACAATGAGCAGTTCTTC. V gene TRBV7-9 combines with J gene TRBJ2-1; maybe TRBD2 (7 bases). Germline CDR1 is SEHNR and CDR2 is FQNEAQ (reference sequence). This CDR3 is built from 17 residues. V was cut by 5 bases and J by 4 bases, with 21 bases left in between.